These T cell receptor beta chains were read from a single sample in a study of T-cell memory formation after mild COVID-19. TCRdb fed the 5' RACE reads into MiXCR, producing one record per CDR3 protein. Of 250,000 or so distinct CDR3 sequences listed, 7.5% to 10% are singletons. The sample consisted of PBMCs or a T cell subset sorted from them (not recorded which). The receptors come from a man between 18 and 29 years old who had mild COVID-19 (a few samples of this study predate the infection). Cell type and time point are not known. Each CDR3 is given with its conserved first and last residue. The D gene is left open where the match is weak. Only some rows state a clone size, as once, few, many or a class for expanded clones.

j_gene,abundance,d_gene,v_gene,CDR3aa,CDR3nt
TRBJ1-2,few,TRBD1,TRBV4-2,CASSRVTGESNYGYTF,TGTGCCAGCAGCCGTGTGACAGGGGAATCTAACTATGGCTACACCTTC
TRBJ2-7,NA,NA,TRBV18,CASSPPGSYEQYF,TGTGCCAGCTCACCACCGGGCAGCTACGAGCAGTACTTC
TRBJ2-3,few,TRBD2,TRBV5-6,CASSLLAGGRFSPDTQYF,TGTGCCAGCAGCTTGTTGGCGGGGGGGCGCTTCAGCCCAGATACGCAGTATTTT
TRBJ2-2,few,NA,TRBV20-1,CSARDPQGRAGELFF,TGCAGTGCTAGAGATCCTCAGGGGAGGGCCGGGGAGCTGTTTTTT
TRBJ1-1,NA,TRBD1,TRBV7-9,CASSSGDRVTEAFF,TGTGCCAGCAGCTCGGGGGACAGGGTCACTGAAGCTTTCTTT
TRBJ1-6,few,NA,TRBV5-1,CASSLAWEGGSPLHF,TGCGCCAGCAGCTTGGCCTGGGAAGGAGGTTCACCCCTCCACTTT
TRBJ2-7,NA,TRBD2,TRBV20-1,CSAIAGGTYEQYF,TGCAGTGCTATAGCGGGGGGAACCTACGAGCAGTACTTC
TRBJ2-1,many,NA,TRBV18,CASSPPGAGQQFF,TGTGCCAGCTCACCACCGGGGGCAGGGCAGCAGTTCTTC
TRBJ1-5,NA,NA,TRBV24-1,CATSDMNQPQHF,TGTGCCACCAGTGATATGAATCAGCCCCAGCATTTT
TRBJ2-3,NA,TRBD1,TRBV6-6,CASNDPGQPNDGDTQYF,TGTGCCAGCAACGACCCGGGACAGCCTAATGATGGAGATACGCAGTATTTT
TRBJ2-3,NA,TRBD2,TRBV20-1,CSARMGGGTDTQYF,TGCAGTGCTAGGATGGGAGGGGGCACAGATACGCAGTATTTT
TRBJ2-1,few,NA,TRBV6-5,CASSYSYDLYNEQFF,TGTGCCAGCAGTTACTCGTATGATCTTTACAATGAGCAGTTCTTC
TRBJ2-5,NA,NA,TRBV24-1,CATSDPGLAEETQYF,TGTGCCACCAGTGACCCGGGCCTCGCGGAAGAGACCCAGTACTTC
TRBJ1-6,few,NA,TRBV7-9,CASTSRPANSPLHF,TGTGCCAGCACCTCCCGACCGGCTAATTCACCCCTCCACTTT
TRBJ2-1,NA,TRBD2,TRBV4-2,CASSYGLAGGLEQFF,TGTGCCAGCAGCTACGGACTAGCGGGGGGGTTGGAGCAGTTCTTC
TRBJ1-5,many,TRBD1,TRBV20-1,CSARDPLNRGGHQPQHF,TGCAGTGCTAGAGATCCCCTCAACAGGGGCGGTCATCAGCCCCAGCATTTT
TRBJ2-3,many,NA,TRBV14,CASSQDSLTTNQYF,TGTGCCAGCAGCCAAGATTCGTTGACGACTAATCAGTATTTT
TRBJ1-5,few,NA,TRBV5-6,CASSSGRAYQPQHF,TGTGCCAGCAGCTCGGGGAGGGCGTATCAGCCCCAGCATTTT
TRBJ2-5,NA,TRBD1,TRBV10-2,CASTGTGGGETQYF,TGCGCCAGCACCGGGACAGGGGGCGGCGAGACCCAGTACTTC
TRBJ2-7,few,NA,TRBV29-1,CSVALAISYEQYF,TGCAGCGTGGCCTTAGCGATCTCCTACGAGCAGTACTTC
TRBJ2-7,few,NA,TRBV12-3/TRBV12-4,CASSLRRTLSYEQYF,TGTGCCAGCAGTTTACGACGGACCCTCTCCTACGAGCAGTACTTC
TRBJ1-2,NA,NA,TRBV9,CASSPRQVDYGYTF,TGTGCCAGCAGCCCCAGACAGGTTGACTATGGCTACACCTTC
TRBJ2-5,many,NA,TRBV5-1,CASSAQETQYF,TGCGCCAGCAGCGCGCAAGAGACCCAGTACTTC
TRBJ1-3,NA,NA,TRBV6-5,CASSRDGGLRNTIYF,TGTGCCAGCAGTAGAGACGGCGGTTTAAGAAACACCATATATTTT
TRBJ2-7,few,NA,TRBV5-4,CASSFGRGRYEQYF,TGTGCCAGCAGCTTTGGCAGGGGGAGGTACGAGCAGTACTTC
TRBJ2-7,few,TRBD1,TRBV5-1,CASSPGTGDLYEQYF,TGCGCCAGCAGCCCCGGGACAGGGGACCTATACGAGCAGTACTTC
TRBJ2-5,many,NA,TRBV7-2,CASSLPGRQETQYF,TGTGCCAGCAGCTTACCGGGGAGGCAAGAGACCCAGTACTTC
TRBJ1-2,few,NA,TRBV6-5,CASSYSTGEGYTF,TGTGCCAGCAGTTACTCAACAGGAGAGGGCTACACCTTC
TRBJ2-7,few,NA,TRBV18,CASSPPTGMSSYEQYF,TGTGCCAGCTCACCACCAACAGGGATGAGCTCCTACGAGCAGTACTTC
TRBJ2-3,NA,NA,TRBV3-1,CASSQEGTDTQYF,TGTGCCAGCAGCCAAGAGGGGACAGATACGCAGTATTTT
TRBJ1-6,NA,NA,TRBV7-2,CASSSTSTLHF,TGTGCCAGCAGCTCAACTTCCACCCTCCACTTT
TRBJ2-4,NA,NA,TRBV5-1,CASSLDRKTKNIQYF,TGCGCCAGCAGCTTGGACAGAAAAACTAAGAACATTCAGTACTTC
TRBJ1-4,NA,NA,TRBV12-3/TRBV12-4,CASNPGEGTIFF,TGTGCCAGCAACCCTGGAGAGGGGACGATCTTTTTT
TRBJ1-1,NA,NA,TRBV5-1,CASSPRVNTEAFF,TGCGCCAGCAGCCCCAGGGTGAACACTGAAGCTTTCTTT
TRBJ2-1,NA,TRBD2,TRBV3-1,CASSQGPRGSGVVEQFF,TGTGCCAGCAGCCAAGGCCCCAGGGGTAGCGGGGTCGTTGAGCAGTTCTTC
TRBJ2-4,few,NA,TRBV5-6,CASSSTTLAKNIQYF,TGTGCCAGCAGCTCTACGACTTTAGCCAAAAACATTCAGTACTTC
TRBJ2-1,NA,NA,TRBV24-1,CATSDFQGTGNEQFF,TGTGCCACCAGTGATTTTCAGGGGACGGGCAATGAGCAGTTCTTC
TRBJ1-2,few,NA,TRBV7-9,CASSLVAGEYGYTF,TGTGCCAGCAGCTTAGTAGCAGGAGAATACGGCTACACCTTC
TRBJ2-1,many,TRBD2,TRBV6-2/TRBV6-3,CASRARGGRPYNEQFF,TGTGCCAGCCGTGCCCGGGGGGGCAGACCTTACAATGAGCAGTTCTTC
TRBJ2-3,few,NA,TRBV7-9,CASSSLAGAHTDTQYF,TGTGCCAGCAGCTCCCTGGCGGGGGCCCACACAGATACGCAGTATTTT
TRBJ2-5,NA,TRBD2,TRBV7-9,CASSPLRRGAETQYF,TGTGCCAGCAGCCCTCTTAGGCGGGGGGCAGAGACCCAGTACTTC
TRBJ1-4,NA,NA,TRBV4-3,CASSLTTDPVEKKLFF,TGCGCCAGCAGCCTAACGACAGACCCGGTAGAGAAAAAACTGTTTTTT
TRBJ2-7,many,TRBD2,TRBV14,CASSHSLAGYEQYF,TGTGCCAGCAGCCATAGCCTAGCGGGCTACGAGCAGTACTTC
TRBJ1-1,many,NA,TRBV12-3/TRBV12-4,CASSFSRINTEAFF,TGTGCCAGCAGTTTTAGTCGGATAAACACTGAAGCTTTCTTT
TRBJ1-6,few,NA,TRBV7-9,CASSFLYRENSPLHF,TGTGCCAGCAGCTTCCTTTACAGGGAAAATTCACCCCTCCACTTT
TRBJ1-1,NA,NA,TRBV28,CATELFGNTEAFF,TGTGCCACCGAGCTTTTCGGGAACACTGAAGCTTTCTTT
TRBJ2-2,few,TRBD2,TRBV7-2,CASSLLPSGGTGELFF,TGTGCCAGCAGCTTATTGCCTAGCGGGGGGACCGGGGAGCTGTTTTTT
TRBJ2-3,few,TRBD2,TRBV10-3,CAIRPAGGTDTQYF,TGTGCCATCAGACCAGCGGGGGGGACAGATACGCAGTATTTT
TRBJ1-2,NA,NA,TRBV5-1,CASSFTGEDGYTF,TGCGCCAGCAGCTTCACGGGCGAGGATGGCTACACCTTC
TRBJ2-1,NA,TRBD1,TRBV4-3,CASSPDRGHYNEQFF,TGCGCCAGCAGCCCGGACAGGGGGCACTACAATGAGCAGTTCTTC
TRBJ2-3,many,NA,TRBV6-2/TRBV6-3,CASSYRGPTQYF,TGTGCCAGCAGTTACAGGGGTCCAACGCAGTATTTT
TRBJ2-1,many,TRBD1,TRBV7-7,CASSLGIAGGGVAEQFF,TGTGCCAGCAGCTTAGGAATCGCAGGGGGCGGGGTAGCTGAGCAGTTCTTC
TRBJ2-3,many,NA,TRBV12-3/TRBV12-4,CASSPNTGSGTQYF,TGTGCCAGCAGCCCCAACACAGGGTCCGGTACGCAGTATTTT
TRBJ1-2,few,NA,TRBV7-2,CASSLARDPHYGYTF,TGTGCCAGCAGCTTAGCTCGTGACCCCCACTATGGCTACACCTTC
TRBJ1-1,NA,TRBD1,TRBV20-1,CSAPGQGTTSEAFF,TGCAGTGCTCCCGGACAGGGGACGACGTCTGAAGCTTTCTTT
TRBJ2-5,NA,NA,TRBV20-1,CSARDARGVKETQYF,TGCAGTGCTAGAGACGCGAGGGGAGTAAAAGAGACCCAGTACTTC